These 14 T cell receptor beta chains were sequenced from one sample in a study of CD8 T cells in Susac syndrome (dated by TCRdb to between 2018 and 2020). Library generation was performed with the immunoSEQ multiplex PCR assay. RNA was extracted using the RNeasy kit, and about 0.45 to 1 ug of the RNA was reverse transcribed with random hexamers. In-frame beta chains were kept once TCRdb had trimmed the public reads at Q25 with fastp and called clones with MiXCR. For every CDR3 protein sequence, its rows merge into one entry that carries the most common genes and DNA. This sample comprises 150,000 to 200,000 distinct CDR3 sequences, approximately 95% of them detected only once. Jointly, the top ten make up around 0.16% of the sample. The sequenced sample consisted of CD8+ T cells from PBMCs. Receptors originate from a human donor with Susac syndrome.

The chain combines TRBV5-6 with TRBJ2-5, with D possibly TRBD1 on 6 matching bases. Per germline, CDR1 SGHDT and CDR2 YYEEEE. Trimming took off 4 bases at V and 2 bases at J, with 9 bases between the two ends. The CDR3 length is 13 residues. This CDR3 is CASSTGTQETQYF. CDR3 sequence (DNA): TGTGCCAGCAGCACGGGGACACAAGAGACCCAGTACTTC.

The chain joins TRBV4-1 to TRBJ2-7, with a tentative D call TRBD2 (5 bases). The CDR3 spans 12 residues. The germline V gene has CDR1 MGHRA and CDR2 YSYEKL. Trimming removed 1 base at V and 7 bases at J, with 8 bases between. Here the CDR3 reads CASSQATGEQYF. The CDR3, as DNA: TGCGCCAGCAGCCAAGCTACGGGGGAGCAGTACTTC.

The CDR3 DNA sequence: TGTGCCAGCCGAGGGGGGGAGAACACTGAAGCTTTCTTT. This sequence encodes CASRGGENTEAFF. V and J are TRBV7-9 and TRBJ1-1; possible D gene TRBD1, 6 bases. The CDR3 covers 13 residues. With 8 bases removed from V and 1 base from J, the gap between germline ends came to 11 bases. Per the germline V gene, CDR1 is SEHNR and CDR2 is FQNEAQ (reference sequence).

This chain uses TRBV15 with TRBJ2-7, with D perhaps TRBD2 (6 bases). V lost 4 bases and J lost 0, with 10 bases in between. This CDR3 contains 14 residues. The germline V gene has CDR1 LNHNV and CDR2 YYDKDF (reference sequence). The CDR3 here is CATSTTRYSYEQYF. The CDR3 DNA follows: TGTGCCACCAGCACGACTAGGTACTCCTACGAGCAGTACTTC. Variable domain in full (rest from reference TRBV15 and TRBJ2-7): DAMVIQNPRYQVTQFGKPVTLSCSQTLNHNVMYWYQQKSSQAPKLLFHYYDKDFNNEADTPDNFQSRRPNTSFCFLDIRSPGLGDTAMYLCATSTTRYSYEQYFGPGTRLTVT.

The V gene is TRBV12-3 or TRBV12-4, the J gene TRBJ2-5, with D possibly being TRBD2 (5 bases). Trimming removed 5 bases from V and 3 bases from J, with 10 bases in between. The CDR3 spans 13 residues. The CDR3 DNA follows: TGTGCCAGCAGTCCGGGAAGAAAAGAGACCCAGTACTTC. It codes for CASSPGRKETQYF.

The rearrangement links TRBV12-3 or TRBV12-4 to TRBJ2-1, with D unresolved. The germline V and J ends were trimmed by 1 base and 8 bases, with 6 bases remaining between them. The CDR3 length is 12 residues. CDR3 sequence (DNA): TGTGCCAGCAGTTTAGTGGGGTATGAGCAGTTCTTC. It yields the protein CASSLVGYEQFF.

The chain carries TRBV3-1 and TRBJ1-1; 10 positions match TRBD1. Trimming removed 8 bases from V and 5 bases from J; junction bases left unmatched: 5. The CDR3 has 13 residues. Germline assignment: CDR1 LGHDT and CDR2 YNNKEL (reference sequence). The CDR3 loop is CASGDRGGTEAFF. The DNA of the CDR3 is TGTGCCAGCGGGGACAGGGGAGGGACTGAAGCTTTCTTT.

The chain employs TRBV5-1 and TRBJ2-5; 14 nucleotides align to TRBD2. The CDR3 has 18 residues. V gave up 6 bases and J gave up 4 bases; unmatched junction bases: 14. The germline V gene has CDR1 SGHRS and CDR2 YFSETQ. The CDR3 coding sequence is TGCGCCAGCACCACCGGGACGTTTGGACTAGCGGGAGGAGAGACCCAGTACTTC. Translated, it gives CASTTGTFGLAGGETQYF.

The chain carries TRBV4-1 and TRBJ1-5, with D uncertain. Germline values: CDR1 MGHRA, CDR2 YSYEKL. There are 16 residues in the CDR3. Between the trimmed V and J ends, which lost 0 bases and 6 bases, there was a span of 15 bases. The CDR3 loop reads CASSQDRALLAQPQHF. CDR3 DNA: TGCGCCAGCAGCCAAGATAGGGCTTTATTGGCTCAGCCCCAGCATTTT.

The CDR3 DNA is TGTGCCAGCAGCTTAGACGGGAGGAGCTCCTACGAGCAGTACTTC. Translating gives CASSLDGRSSYEQYF. The V and J genes are TRBV7-8 and TRBJ2-7; 7 positions match TRBD2. The CDR3 totals 15 residues. The germline CDR1 and CDR2 sequences are SGHVS and FQNEAQ. V lost 1 base to trimming and J lost 0 bases; unmatched junction nucleotides: 3.

The chain has TRBV27 and TRBJ2-7; D may correspond to TRBD1 or TRBD2 (6 bases each). This CDR3 has 14 residues. V was pared by 6 bases and J by 5 bases, with 17 bases between. CDR1 and CDR2 from the germline V gene are MNHEY and SMNVEV (reference sequence). The CDR3 protein is CASSRRGRTNEQYF. In DNA, the CDR3 is TGTGCCAGCAGCAGGAGGGGGAGGACCAACGAGCAGTACTTC.

This rearrangement joins TRBV6-5 to TRBJ1-1, with TRBD1 matching 11 bases. The length of the CDR3 is 14 residues. With V trimmed by 7 bases and J by 7 bases, 8 bases remained unmatched. Germline V CDR1 and CDR2: MNHEY, SVGAGI. The CDR3 bases are TGTGCCAGCACCCATGGACAGGGGGCTATTGAAGCTTTCTTT. Translated, it gives CASTHGQGAIEAFF.

The chain recombines TRBV5-1 with TRBJ2-7; the D gene is possibly TRBD1 (6 bases). Trimming shortened V by 5 bases and J by 3 bases, and 12 bases separated the two germline ends. The CDR3 has 13 residues. Germline V gene lookup returns CDR1 SGHRS and CDR2 YFSETQ. CDR3 in amino acids: CASRGTLDYEQYF. The CDR3, as DNA: TGCGCCAGCAGAGGGACACTCGACTACGAGCAGTACTTC.

The CDR3 loop is CATSRDRGQGNTEAFF. The DNA of the CDR3 is TGTGCCACCAGCAGAGATAGAGGACAGGGGAACACTGAAGCTTTCTTT. The chain joins TRBV15 to TRBJ1-1, with TRBD1 matching over 8 bases. V lost 0 bases to trimming and J lost 1 base; unmatched junction nucleotides: 4. CDR1 LNHNV and CDR2 YYDKDF come from the germline V gene (reference sequence). The CDR3 length is 16 residues.